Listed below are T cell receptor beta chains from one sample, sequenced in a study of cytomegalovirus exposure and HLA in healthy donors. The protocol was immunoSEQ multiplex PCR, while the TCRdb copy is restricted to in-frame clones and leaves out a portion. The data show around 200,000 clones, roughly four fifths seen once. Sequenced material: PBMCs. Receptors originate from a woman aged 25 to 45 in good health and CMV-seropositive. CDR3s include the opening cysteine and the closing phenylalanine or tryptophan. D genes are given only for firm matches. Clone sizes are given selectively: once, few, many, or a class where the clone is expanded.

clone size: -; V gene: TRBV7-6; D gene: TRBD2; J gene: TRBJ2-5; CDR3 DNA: TGTGCCAGCAGCTTAGGGGGGACAAGCGGGAGTAGGAAAGAGACCCAGTACTTC; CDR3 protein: CASSLGGTSGSRKETQYF
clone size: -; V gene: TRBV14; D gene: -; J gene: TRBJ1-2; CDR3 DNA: TGTGCCAGCAGCCAAGTAGGTGGGCTCAGCGGCTACACCTTC; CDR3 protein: CASSQVGGLSGYTF
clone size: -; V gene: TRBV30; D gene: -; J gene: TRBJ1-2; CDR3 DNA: TGTGCCTGGACCGGGCGGGGGGCAAACTATGGCTACACCTTC; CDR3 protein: CAWTGRGANYGYTF
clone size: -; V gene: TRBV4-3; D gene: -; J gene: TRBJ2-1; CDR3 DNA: TGCGCCAGCAGCCAAGCCGGGGTTCATGAGCAGTTCTTC; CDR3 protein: CASSQAGVHEQFF
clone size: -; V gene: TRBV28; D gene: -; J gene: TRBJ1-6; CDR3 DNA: TGTGCCAGCAGTTTATGGCCAGGATCGAATTCACCCCTCCACTTT; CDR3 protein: CASSLWPGSNSPLHF
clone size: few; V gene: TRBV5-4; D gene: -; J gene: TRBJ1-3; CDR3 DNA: TGTGCCAGCAGCGCCATAGGACGGGAGACTGGAAACACCATATATTTT; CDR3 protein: CASSAIGRETGNTIYF
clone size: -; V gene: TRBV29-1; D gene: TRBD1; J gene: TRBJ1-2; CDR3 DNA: TGCAGCGTTCAGGGGGCTTATGGCTACACCTTC; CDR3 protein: CSVQGAYGYTF
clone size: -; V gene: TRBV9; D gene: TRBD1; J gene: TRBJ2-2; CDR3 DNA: TGTGCCAGCAGCCCAAGAGAGGGACAGGGTCACACCGGGGAGCTGTTTTTT; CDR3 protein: CASSPREGQGHTGELFF
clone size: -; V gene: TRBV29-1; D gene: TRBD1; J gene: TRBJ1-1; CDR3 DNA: TGCAGCGCTGAACAGGGGGCTGGGACTGAAGCTTTCTTT; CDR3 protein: CSAEQGAGTEAFF
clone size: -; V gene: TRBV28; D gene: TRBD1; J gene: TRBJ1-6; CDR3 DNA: TGTGCCAGCAGTTTGGACAGGGAGGAATCACCCCTCCACTTT; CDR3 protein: CASSLDREESPLHF
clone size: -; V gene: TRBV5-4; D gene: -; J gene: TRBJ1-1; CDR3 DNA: TGTGCCAGCAGCGCAGCGGGACCGATGGAAGCTTTCTTT; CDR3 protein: CASSAAGPMEAFF
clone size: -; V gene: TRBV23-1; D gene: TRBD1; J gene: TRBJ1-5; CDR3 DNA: TGCGCCAGCGGAGGACAGGGGGCAGGGAGCAATCAGCCCCAGCATTTT; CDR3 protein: CASGGQGAGSNQPQHF
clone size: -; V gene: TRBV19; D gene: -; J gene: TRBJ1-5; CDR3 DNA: TGTGCCAGTACCCCCACAGGATTCAATCAGCCCCAGCATTTT; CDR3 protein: CASTPTGFNQPQHF
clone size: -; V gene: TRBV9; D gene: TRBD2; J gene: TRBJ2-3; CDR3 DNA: TGTGCCAGCAGCTCCACTAGCGCCCCAGGCTTTACGCAGTATTTT; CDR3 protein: CASSSTSAPGFTQYF
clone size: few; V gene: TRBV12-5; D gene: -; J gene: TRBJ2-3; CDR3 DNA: TGTGCTAGTGGGGACCGACAGGATCCGAGGGATACGCAGTATTTT; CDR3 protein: CASGDRQDPRDTQYF
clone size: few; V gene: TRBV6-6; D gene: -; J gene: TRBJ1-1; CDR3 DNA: TGTGCCAGCAAAACAGGGATGAACACTGAAGCTTTCTTT; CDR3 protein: CASKTGMNTEAFF
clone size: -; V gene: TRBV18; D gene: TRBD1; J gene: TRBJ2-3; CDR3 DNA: TGTGCCAGCTCACTTAGACAGGGAAATACAGATACGCAGTATTTT; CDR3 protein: CASSLRQGNTDTQYF
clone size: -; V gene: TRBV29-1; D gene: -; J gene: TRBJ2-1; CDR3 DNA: TGCAGCGTTGGCGGGGGCAGACAGAACAATGAGCAGTTCTTC; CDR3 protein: CSVGGGRQNNEQFF
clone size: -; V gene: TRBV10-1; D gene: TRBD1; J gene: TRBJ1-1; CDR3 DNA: TGCGCCAGCAGTTACAGGGGAGGAGAAGCTTTCTTT; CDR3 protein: CASSYRGGEAFF
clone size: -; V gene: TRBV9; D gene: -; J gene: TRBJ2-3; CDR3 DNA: TGTGCCAGCAGCGTCGGGGGACAGCCTAGCACAGATACGCAGTATTTT; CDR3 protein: CASSVGGQPSTDTQYF
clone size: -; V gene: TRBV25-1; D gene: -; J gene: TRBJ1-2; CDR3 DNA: TGTGCCAGCAGTGAATATCGGAGCGGGGACACCTATGGCTACACCTTC; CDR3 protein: CASSEYRSGDTYGYTF
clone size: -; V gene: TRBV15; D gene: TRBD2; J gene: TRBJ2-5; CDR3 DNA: TGTGCCACCAGCAGAAGGACTAGCGGGGTCTCAGTCGAGACCCAGTACTTC; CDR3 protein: CATSRRTSGVSVETQYF
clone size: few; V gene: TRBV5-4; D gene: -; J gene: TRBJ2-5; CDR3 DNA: TGTGCCAGCAGCGCGGACAGAAGCGAGACCCAGTACTTC; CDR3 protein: CASSADRSETQYF
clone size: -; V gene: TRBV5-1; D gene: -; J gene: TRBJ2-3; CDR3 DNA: TGCGCCAGCAGCTTGGGTTGGGGGCTTGAAGATACGCAGTATTTT; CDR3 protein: CASSLGWGLEDTQYF
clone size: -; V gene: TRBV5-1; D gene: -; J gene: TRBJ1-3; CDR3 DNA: TGCGCCAGCAGCGACCCAGGCCTCTCTGGAAACACCATATATTTT; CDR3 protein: CASSDPGLSGNTIYF
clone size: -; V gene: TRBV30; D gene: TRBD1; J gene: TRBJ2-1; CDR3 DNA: TGTGCCTGTCCGGGACAGGGGAAAAATGAGCAGTTCTTC; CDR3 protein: CACPGQGKNEQFF
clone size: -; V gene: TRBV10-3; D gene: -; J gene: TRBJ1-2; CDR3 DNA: TGTGCCATCAGCGAACGGGACACCGATGGCTACACCTTC; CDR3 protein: CAISERDTDGYTF
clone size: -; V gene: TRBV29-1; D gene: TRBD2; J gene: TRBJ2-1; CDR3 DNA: TGCAGCGTTCTATCTAGCGGGGCCCTTTGTTTCTTC; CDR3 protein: CSVLSSGALCFF
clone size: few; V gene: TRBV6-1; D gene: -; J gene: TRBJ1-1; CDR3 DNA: TGTGCCTACGGCCGGGGGGCTGAAGCTTTCTTT; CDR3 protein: CAYGRGAEAFF
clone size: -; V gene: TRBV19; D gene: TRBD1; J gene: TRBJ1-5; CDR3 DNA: TGTGCCAGTGCAGGGGGCGTTTATAGCAATCAGCCCCAGCATTTT; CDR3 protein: CASAGGVYSNQPQHF
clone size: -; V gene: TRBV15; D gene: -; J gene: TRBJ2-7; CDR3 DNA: TGTGCCACCAGCAGCTCCGGGACTTTTGGCGAGCAGTACTTC; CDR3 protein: CATSSSGTFGEQYF
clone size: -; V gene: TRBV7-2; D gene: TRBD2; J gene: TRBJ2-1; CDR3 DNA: TGTGCCAGCAGGAGAAACGCGGGAGACAATGAGCAGTTCTTC; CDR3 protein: CASRRNAGDNEQFF
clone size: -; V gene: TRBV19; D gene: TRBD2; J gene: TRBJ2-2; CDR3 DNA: TGTGCCAGTAGTAACCTAGCGGGGGGGCCGACCGGGGAGCTGTTTTTT; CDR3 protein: CASSNLAGGPTGELFF
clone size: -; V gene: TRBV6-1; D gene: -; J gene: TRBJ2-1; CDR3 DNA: TGTGCCAGCAGTGAAACCAGAATCTCCTACAATGAGCAGTTCTTC; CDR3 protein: CASSETRISYNEQFF
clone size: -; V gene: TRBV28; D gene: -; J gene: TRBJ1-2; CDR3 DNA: TGTGCCAGCAGTACAGGGTATGGCTACACCTTC; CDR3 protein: CASSTGYGYTF
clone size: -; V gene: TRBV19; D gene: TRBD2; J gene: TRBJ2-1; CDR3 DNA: TGTGCCAGTAGTATGTTAGGGACTAGGCCTGCTGAGCAGTTCTTC; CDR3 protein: CASSMLGTRPAEQFF
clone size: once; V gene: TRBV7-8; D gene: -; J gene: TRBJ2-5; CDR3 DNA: TGTGCCAGCAGCTTTTTTAGCGGCCAAGAGACCCAGTACTTC; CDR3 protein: CASSFFSGQETQYF
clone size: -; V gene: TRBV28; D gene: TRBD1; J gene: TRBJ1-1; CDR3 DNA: TGTGCCAGCAGTGAGCAGACAGGGGGCGACACTGAAGCTTTCTTT; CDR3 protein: CASSEQTGGDTEAFF
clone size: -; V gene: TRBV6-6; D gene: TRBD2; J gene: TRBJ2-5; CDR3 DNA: TGTGCCAGCAGTTCCATGAGGGGAGGGGAGACCCAGTACTTC; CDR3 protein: CASSSMRGGETQYF
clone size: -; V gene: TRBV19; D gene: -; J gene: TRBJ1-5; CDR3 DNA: TGTGCCAGTAGGGGGGCATTCAATCAGCCCCAGCATTTT; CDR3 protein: CASRGAFNQPQHF
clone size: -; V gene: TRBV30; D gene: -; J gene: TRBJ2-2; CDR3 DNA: TGTGCCTGGAGCCTGGGGCGGAGGGCGAACACCGGGGAGCTGTTTTTT; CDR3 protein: CAWSLGRRANTGELFF
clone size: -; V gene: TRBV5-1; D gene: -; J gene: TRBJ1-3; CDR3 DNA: TGCGCCAGCAGCTTGACAGGCACTGGAAACACCATATATTTT; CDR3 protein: CASSLTGTGNTIYF
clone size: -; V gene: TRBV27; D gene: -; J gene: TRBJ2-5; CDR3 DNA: TGTGCCAGCAGTCATCCCCAAGAGACCCAGTACTTC; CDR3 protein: CASSHPQETQYF
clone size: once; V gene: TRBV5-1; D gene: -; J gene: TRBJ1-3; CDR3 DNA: TGCGCCAGCAGCTTGGGGGCAGCCCAGGACTTCGCCATATATTTT; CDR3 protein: CASSLGAAQDFAIYF
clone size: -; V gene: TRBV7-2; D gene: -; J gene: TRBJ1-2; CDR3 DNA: TGTGCCAGCAGCTTAGAGGCGGGTACTAACTATGGCTACACCTTC; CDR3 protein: CASSLEAGTNYGYTF
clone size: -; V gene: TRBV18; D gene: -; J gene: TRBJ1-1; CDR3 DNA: TGTGCCAGCTCACCTCCCGACTTGGTTGAAGCTTTCTTT; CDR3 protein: CASSPPDLVEAFF
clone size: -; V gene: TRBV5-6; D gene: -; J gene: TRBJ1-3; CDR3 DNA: TGTGCCAGCAGCTTGAATCCAGAACACTCTGGAAACACCATATATTTT; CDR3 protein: CASSLNPEHSGNTIYF
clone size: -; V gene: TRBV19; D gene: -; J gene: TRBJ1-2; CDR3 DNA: TGTGCCAGTAGTTGGGGGCCCGGCTACACCTTC; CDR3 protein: CASSWGPGYTF
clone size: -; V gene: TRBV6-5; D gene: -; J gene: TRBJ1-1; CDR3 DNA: TGTGCCAGCAGTGCGAACTGGGGGGGAACTGAAGCTTTCTTT; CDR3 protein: CASSANWGGTEAFF
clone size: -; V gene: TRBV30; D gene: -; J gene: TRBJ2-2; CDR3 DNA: TGTGCCTGGACGTTAACGCCTACCCAAACCGGGGAGCTGTTTTTT; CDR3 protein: CAWTLTPTQTGELFF
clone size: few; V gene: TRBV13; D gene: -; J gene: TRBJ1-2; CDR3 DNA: TGTGCCAGCAGCCCGCGCGACTATGGCTACACCTTC; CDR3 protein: CASSPRDYGYTF
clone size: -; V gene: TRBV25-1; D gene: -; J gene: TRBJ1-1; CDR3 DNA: TGTGCCAGCAGTGAATACCGTGGAGGGACGACTGAAGCTTTCTTT; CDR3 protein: CASSEYRGGTTEAFF
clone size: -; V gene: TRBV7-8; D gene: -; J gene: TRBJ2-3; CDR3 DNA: TGTGCCAGCAGCTTAGCCCTCCGAGATACGCAGTATTTT; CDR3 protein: CASSLALRDTQYF
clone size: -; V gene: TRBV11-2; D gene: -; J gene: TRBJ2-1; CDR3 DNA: TGTGCCAGCAGCTTAGAGACACCCTACAATGAGCAGTTCTTC; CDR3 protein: CASSLETPYNEQFF
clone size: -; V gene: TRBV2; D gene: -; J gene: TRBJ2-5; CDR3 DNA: TGTGCCAGCAACTCACGGGGAGAGACCCAGTACTTC; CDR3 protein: CASNSRGETQYF
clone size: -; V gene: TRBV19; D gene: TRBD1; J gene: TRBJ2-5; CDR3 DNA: TGTGCCAGTAAATTGACAGGGGCAGAAGAGACCCAGTACTTC; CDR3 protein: CASKLTGAEETQYF
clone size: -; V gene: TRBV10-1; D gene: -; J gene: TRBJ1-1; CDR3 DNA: TGCGCCAGCAGTGCAAGGAGCTACACTGAAGCTTTCTTT; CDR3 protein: CASSARSYTEAFF
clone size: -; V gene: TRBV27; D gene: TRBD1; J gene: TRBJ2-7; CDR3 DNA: TGTGCCAGCAGTTTTTCCGACAGGGTATCCCCCGAGCAGTACTTC; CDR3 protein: CASSFSDRVSPEQYF
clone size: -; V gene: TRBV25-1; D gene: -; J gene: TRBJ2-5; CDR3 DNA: TGTGCCAGCAGTGATCCCGCAGGGGCGCGGGGGGAGACCCAGTACTTC; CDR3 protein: CASSDPAGARGETQYF